What follows are 7 T cell receptor beta chains derived from one specimen sequenced in a study of technical replicates of blood from a handful of donors. The method was immunoSEQ multiplex PCR; TCRdb's version includes in-frame clones alone and lacks a portion of them. The table includes fewer than 90,000 clones, 89% detected once. The sample was T cells isolated from PBMCs. These receptors were taken from a human donor in good health.

The rearrangement links TRBV28 to TRBJ1-2, with D unresolved. This CDR3 contains 11 residues. Germline lookup yields CDR1 MDHEN and CDR2 SYDVKM. The V end was cut by 3 bases, the J end by 8 bases, with 7 bases between. The CDR3: CASSFARGYTF. Written as DNA, the CDR3 is TGTGCCAGCAGTTTCGCCAGAGGCTACACCTTC.

The chain couples TRBV10-2 to TRBJ1-2; tentatively, D is TRBD1 (5 bases). V lost 5 bases, J lost 7 bases, and 20 bases lay in between. Germline CDR1 and CDR2: WSHSY and SAAADI. The CDR3 length is 15 residues. The CDR3 DNA reads TGCGCCAGCAGTCTTACCATAAACAGGAATGGTGGCTACACCTTC. Translation: CASSLTINRNGGYTF.

The genes are TRBV4-3 and TRBJ1-6; no reliable D call. V dropped 0 bases and J dropped 6 bases, with 9 bases sitting between them. The CDR3 covers 15 residues. CDR1 and CDR2 (germline): LGHNA, YSLEER. The CDR3 DNA follows: TGCGCCAGCAGCCAAGATCGGAGCGGTAATTCACCCCTCCACTTT. Its protein product is CASSQDRSGNSPLHF.

The DNA of the CDR3 is TGCAGCGTTGTCGTTAGCGGGAGGGGCAATGAGCAGTTCTTC. Translation: CSVVVSGRGNEQFF. The V and J genes are TRBV29-1 and TRBJ2-1; TRBD2 agrees at 11 bases. CDR1 and CDR2 from the germline V gene are SQVTM and ANQGSEA. J lost 6 bases, V lost 4 bases, and 5 bases had no gene match. The CDR3 runs 14 residues.

Regarding this clone: One end of the junction varies from germline; a read error may be responsible. The chain couples TRBV19 to TRBJ1-5, with D possibly being TRBD1 (5 bases). This CDR3 has 14 amino acids. CDR1 and CDR2 from the germline V gene are LNHDA and SQIVND (reference sequence). The CDR3 coding sequence is TGTGCCAGCCGGCTGGGGCCTAGCGATCAGCCCCAGCATTTT. Protein product: CASRLGPSDQPQHF.

This sequence joins TRBV28 and TRBJ2-7, with D perhaps TRBD1 (5 bases). Trimming took 3 bases from V and 0 from J, leaving 27 bases between them. This CDR3 is built from 20 residues. CDR1 is MDHEN and CDR2 is SYDVKM in the germline V gene. CDR3 bases: TGTGCCAGCAGTTTGGCCGACCCCAGCATCAGGACAAGGAGCTCCTACGAGCAGTACTTC. Amino acid sequence: CASSLADPSIRTRSSYEQYF.

The gene calls are TRBV27 and TRBJ2-3, with 8 bases lining up with TRBD1. The CDR3 extends over 14 amino acids. V lost 2 bases, J lost 3 bases, and 1 base stayed unmatched. Germline V gives CDR1 MNHEY, CDR2 SMNVEV (reference sequence). CDR3 in amino acids: CASSLDRGTDTQYF. The CDR3 DNA reads TGTGCCAGCAGTTTAGACAGGGGAACAGATACGCAGTATTTT.